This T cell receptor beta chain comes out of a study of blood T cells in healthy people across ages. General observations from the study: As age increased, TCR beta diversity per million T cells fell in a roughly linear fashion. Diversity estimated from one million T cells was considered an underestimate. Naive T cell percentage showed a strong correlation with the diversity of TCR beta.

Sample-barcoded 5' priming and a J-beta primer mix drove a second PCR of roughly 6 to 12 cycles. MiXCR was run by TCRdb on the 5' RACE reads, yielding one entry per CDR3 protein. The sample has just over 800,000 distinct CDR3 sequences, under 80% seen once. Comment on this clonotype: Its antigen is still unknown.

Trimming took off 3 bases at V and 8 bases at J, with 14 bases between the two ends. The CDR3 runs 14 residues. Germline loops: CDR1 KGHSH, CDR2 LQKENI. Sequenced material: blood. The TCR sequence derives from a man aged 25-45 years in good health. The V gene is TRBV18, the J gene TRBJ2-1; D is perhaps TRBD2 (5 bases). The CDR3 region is CASSPAAEFHEQFF. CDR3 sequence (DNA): TGTGCCAGCTCACCGGCAGCGGAGTTCCATGAGCAGTTCTTC.